This T cell receptor (beta chain) derives from a study of blood T cell repertoires in COVID-19. Study-wide background: The United States, Italy and Spain were the sources of the acute and convalescent COVID-19 samples.

Germline values: CDR1 SEHNR, CDR2 FQNEAQ (reference sequence). CDR3 length: 13 amino acids. V shed 4 bases, J shed 7 bases, and the junction held 7 bases outside the gene matches. Original methodology: Scientists estimated how many nucleated cells there were by amplifying reference gene primers. Profiled with immunoSEQ multiplex PCR; TCRdb holds only in-frame clones, not every one. For V, J and clone size, that table is used; D and trimming come from the DNA. The table records nearly 250,000 clones, approximately 85% of them present only once. The sample taken for sequencing was PBMCs or T cells enriched from blood (not recorded which). The chain carries TRBV7-9 and TRBJ2-7; 7 bases are a match to TRBD1. This TCR came from a woman aged 50 to 60 with acute COVID-19. Written as DNA, the CDR3 is TGTGCCAGCAGCTCGACAGGGATGAGGGAGCAGTACTTC. Protein: CASSSTGMREQYF.